A selection of T cell receptor beta chains follows, all from one sample in a study of blood T cells in healthy people across ages. TCRdb analysed the 5' RACE reads with MiXCR anew, one entry per CDR3 protein. The profile shows more than 1,000,000 distinct CDR3 sequences, under 30% of them singletons. The same data also went into a second study, on T cells of mothers and their children.

The sample comprised blood. Receptors originate from a girl aged 2 to 10 in good health. Both conserved end residues are part of each CDR3. Each record gives: clone size, D gene, V gene, J gene, CDR3 DNA, CDR3 protein. D genes are given only for firm matches. Size values are once, few and many counts, or a class for expanded clones, and some rows have none.

>few|-|TRBV7-2|TRBJ2-5
TGTGCCAGCAGCTTTGGTCTGAAGGGAGAGACCCAGTACTTC
CASSFGLKGETQYF
>-|-|TRBV5-1|TRBJ2-7
TGCGCCAGCAGCTTGGGGGCCGATAGTAACCCCTACGAGCAGTACTTC
CASSLGADSNPYEQYF
>few|-|TRBV5-1|TRBJ2-7
TGCGCCAGCAGCCCCTGGACTGACAACTCCTACGAGCAGTACTTC
CASSPWTDNSYEQYF
>-|-|TRBV15|TRBJ2-7
TGTGCCACCAGCAGACGTAGCGTGGGCGAGCAGTACTTC
CATSRRSVGEQYF
>-|-|TRBV20-1|TRBJ1-2
TGCAGTGCTAAGGGAGCTAACTATGGCTACACCTTC
CSAKGANYGYTF
>-|TRBD1|TRBV7-9|TRBJ2-1
TGTGCCAGCAGCTTTTTAGACAGGGTCAATGAGCAGTTCTTC
CASSFLDRVNEQFF
>many|-|TRBV21-1|TRBJ2-5
TGTGCCAGCAGCAATAGGGAGACCCAGTACTTC
CASSNRETQYF
>-|TRBD1|TRBV25-1|TRBJ2-7
TGTGCCAGCAGTGGCCGGGACAGGGGGTTGGACGAGCAGTACTTC
CASSGRDRGLDEQYF
>-|TRBD1|TRBV4-1|TRBJ2-1
TGCGCCAGCAGCCAGACAGGGGAGATCAATGAGCAGTTCTTC
CASSQTGEINEQFF
>-|-|TRBV7-9|TRBJ2-7
TGTGCCAGCAGAACGGGGGATCTTGGGTACAAGCAGTACTTC
CASRTGDLGYKQYF
>many|TRBD2|TRBV18|TRBJ2-5
TGTGCCAGCTCACCCGGACTAGTCGGAGAGACCCAGTACTTC
CASSPGLVGETQYF
>-|-|TRBV7-2|TRBJ2-5
TGTGCCAGCAGCTTGAAAGCTCCCCAAGAGCCCCACTACTTC
CASSLKAPQEPHYF
>-|-|TRBV7-9|TRBJ1-1
TGTGCCAGCAGTTGGGAACCTAGGACTGAAGCTTTCTTT
CASSWEPRTEAFF
>-|-|TRBV9|TRBJ1-4
TGTGCCAGCAGCCGCCCACGTGAAAAACTGTTTTTT
CASSRPREKLFF
>few|-|TRBV2|TRBJ2-5
TGTGCCAGCAGTGATCTGGTGGCGGCTATATCCCAAGAGACCCAGTACTTC
CASSDLVAAISQETQYF
>few|TRBD2|TRBV12-3/TRBV12-4|TRBJ2-2
TGTGCCAGCAGTGGGGCGGGGGGCGTCGACGGGGAGCTGTTTTTT
CASSGAGGVDGELFF
>-|-|TRBV29-1|TRBJ2-1
TGCAGCGGCCATAGGGCGGCCGCTGGTGAGCAGTTCTTC
CSGHRAAAGEQFF
>few|TRBD2|TRBV7-3|TRBJ2-1
TGTGCCAGCAGCGAGGGACTAGCGGGAGCTAATGAGCAGTTCTTC
CASSEGLAGANEQFF
>few|TRBD2|TRBV5-6|TRBJ2-3
TGTGCCAGCAGCTTGAACTGGCGGGGGGGAGAGGATACGCAGTATTTT
CASSLNWRGGEDTQYF
>-|-|TRBV12-3/TRBV12-4|TRBJ1-3
TGTGCCAGCAGTTTAACACGCTCTGGAAACACCATATATTTT
CASSLTRSGNTIYF
>-|-|TRBV7-2|TRBJ1-3
TGTGCCAGCAGCCCGAGAAGGGGGATCGGAAACACCATATATTTT
CASSPRRGIGNTIYF
>-|TRBD1|TRBV10-3|TRBJ2-7
TGTGCCATCAGTGAAGGACAGGGGAGATACGAGCAGTACTTC
CAISEGQGRYEQYF
>few|TRBD2|TRBV2|TRBJ2-1
TGTGCCAGCAGGCGTGGACTAGCGAACGACAATGAGCAGTTCTTC
CASRRGLANDNEQFF
>few|-|TRBV6-1|TRBJ2-7
TGTGCCAGCAGTGTGGGGGGGCTGGTCGAGCAGTACTTC
CASSVGGLVEQYF
>-|-|TRBV11-3|TRBJ2-3
TGTGCCAGCAGCTTATACGGACGCTTGGATACGCAGTATTTT
CASSLYGRLDTQYF
>few|-|TRBV4-2|TRBJ2-7
TGTGCCAGCAGCCTTACCTCGGACAGCACCTACGAGCAGTACTTC
CASSLTSDSTYEQYF
>-|-|TRBV7-2|TRBJ2-1
TGTGCCAGCACCCTAATTAGCTCAAATGAGCAGTTCTTC
CASTLISSNEQFF
>-|TRBD1|TRBV7-9|TRBJ2-1
TGTGCCAGCAGCTGGACAGGGGCGGTGTCTTCTCTCGATGAGCAGTTCTTC
CASSWTGAVSSLDEQFF
>few|-|TRBV29-1|TRBJ1-2
TGCAGCGTAGACGGAAAGAACGGTGGCTACACCTTC
CSVDGKNGGYTF
>many|-|TRBV12-3/TRBV12-4|TRBJ2-5
TGTGCCAGCAGTTATCACCGGGGGACCCAGTACTTC
CASSYHRGTQYF
>-|TRBD2|TRBV28|TRBJ2-7
TGTGCCAGCAGTCAAAAGCGGGAGGGCCGCGTTCGCGAGCAGTACTTC
CASSQKREGRVREQYF